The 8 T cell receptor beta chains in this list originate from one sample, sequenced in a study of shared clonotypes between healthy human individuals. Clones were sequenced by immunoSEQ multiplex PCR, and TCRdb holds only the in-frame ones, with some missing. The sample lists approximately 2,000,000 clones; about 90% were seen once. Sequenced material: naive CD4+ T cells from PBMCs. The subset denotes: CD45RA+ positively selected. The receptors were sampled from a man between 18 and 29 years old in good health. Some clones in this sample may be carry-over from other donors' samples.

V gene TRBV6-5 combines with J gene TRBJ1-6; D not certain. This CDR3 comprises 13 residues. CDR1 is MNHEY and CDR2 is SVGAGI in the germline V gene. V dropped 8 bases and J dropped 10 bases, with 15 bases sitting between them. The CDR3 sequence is CASASVRRSPLHF. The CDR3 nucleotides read TGTGCCAGCGCCTCAGTGCGGAGGTCACCCCTCCACTTT.

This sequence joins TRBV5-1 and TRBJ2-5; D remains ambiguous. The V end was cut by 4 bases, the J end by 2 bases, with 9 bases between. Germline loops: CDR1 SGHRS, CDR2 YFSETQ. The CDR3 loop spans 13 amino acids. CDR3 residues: CASSARRQETQYF. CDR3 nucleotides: TGCGCCAGCAGCGCCCGACGGCAAGAGACCCAGTACTTC. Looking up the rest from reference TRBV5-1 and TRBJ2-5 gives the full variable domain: KAGVTQTPRYLIKTRGQQVTLSCSPISGHRSVSWYQQTPGQGLQFLFEYFSETQRNKGNFPGRFSGRQFSNSRSEMNVSTLELGDSALYLCASSARRQETQYFGPGTRLLVL.

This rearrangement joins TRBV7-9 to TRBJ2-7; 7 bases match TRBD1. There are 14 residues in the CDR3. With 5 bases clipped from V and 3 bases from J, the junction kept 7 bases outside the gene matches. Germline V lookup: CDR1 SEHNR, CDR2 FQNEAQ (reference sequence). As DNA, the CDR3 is TGTGCCAGCAGCCGTCCGGGACAGAGCTACGAGCAGTACTTC. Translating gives CASSRPGQSYEQYF.

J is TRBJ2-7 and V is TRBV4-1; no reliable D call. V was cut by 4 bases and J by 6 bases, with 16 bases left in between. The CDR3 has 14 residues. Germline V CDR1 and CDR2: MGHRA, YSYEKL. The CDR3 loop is CASSPRWVTSEQYF. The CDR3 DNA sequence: TGCGCCAGCAGCCCCCGCTGGGTCACCAGCGAGCAGTACTTC.

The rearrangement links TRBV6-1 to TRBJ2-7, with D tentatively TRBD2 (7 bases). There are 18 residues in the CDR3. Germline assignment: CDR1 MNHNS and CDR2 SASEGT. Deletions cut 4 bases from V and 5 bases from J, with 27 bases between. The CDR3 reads CASSVLNGGGDSLNEQYF. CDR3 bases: TGTGCCAGCAGTGTACTCAACGGAGGGGGGGACTCTTTGAACGAGCAGTACTTC.

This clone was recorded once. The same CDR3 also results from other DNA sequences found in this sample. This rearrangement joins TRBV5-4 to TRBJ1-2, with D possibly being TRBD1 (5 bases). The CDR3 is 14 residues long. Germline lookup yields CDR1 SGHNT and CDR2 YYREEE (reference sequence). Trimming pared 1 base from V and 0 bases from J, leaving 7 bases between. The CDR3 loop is CASSLTGTNYGYTF. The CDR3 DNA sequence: TGTGCCAGCAGCTTGACAGGAACTAACTATGGCTACACCTTC. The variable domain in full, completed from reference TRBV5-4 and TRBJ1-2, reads ETGVTQSPTHLIKTRGQQVTLRCSSQSGHNTVSWYQQALGQGPQFIFQYYREEENGRGNFPPRFSGLQFPNYSSELNVNALELDDSALYLCASSLTGTNYGYTFGSGTRLTVV.

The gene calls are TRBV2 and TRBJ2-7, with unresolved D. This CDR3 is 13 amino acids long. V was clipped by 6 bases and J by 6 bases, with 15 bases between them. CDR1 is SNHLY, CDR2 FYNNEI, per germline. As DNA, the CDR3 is TGTGCCAGCAGCCTGGCAGAATTCGGCGAGCAGTACTTC. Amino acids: CASSLAEFGEQYF.

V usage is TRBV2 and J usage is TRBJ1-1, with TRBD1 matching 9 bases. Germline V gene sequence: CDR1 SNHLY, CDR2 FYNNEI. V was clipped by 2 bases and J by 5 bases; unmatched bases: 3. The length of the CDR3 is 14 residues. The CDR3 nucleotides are TGTGCCAGCAGTGAACTGGGACAGGGTACTGAAGCTTTCTTT. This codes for CASSELGQGTEAFF.